This entry describes one T cell receptor beta chain. This clonotype has ten or more counts. Its antigen target is currently unknown. No base quality values were provided; no much bigger clone lies one nucleotide off. This specimen comes from a study of CD8+CD57+ T cells in acquired aplastic anemia (dated by TCRdb to 2017 to 2018). The study in broad terms: DNA extracted from sorted CD4+ and CD8+ cells had a mean of roughly 3.4 ug, with a range of roughly 0.18 to 27.4 ug. A CD8+CD57+ expansion meant a frequency higher than the mean frequency seen in healthy subjects.

The CDR1 and CDR2 encoded by the germline V gene (reference sequence) are DFQATT and SNEGSKA. After removal of 3 bases from V and 0 bases from J, the junction retains 10 bases not matched to a gene. The CDR3 runs 17 amino acids, cysteine and phenylalanine included. Only CDR3 DNA remains: 51 bases, in frame from the first base. The paper's findings and limits, for the study overall: Roughly 29 CD8+ CDR3 sequences were shared between patients and controls but appeared highly expressed in patients and within their immunodominant clones. Patients and healthy controls showed no significant difference in CD8+ Simpson's diversity (P=0.060).

Patients chosen for sequencing had shown expansion of CD8+CD57+ cells by flow cytometry. Every patient had severe acquired aplastic anemia, diagnosed using the International Study of Aplastic Anemia and Agranulocytosis and Camitta criteria. At the time blood was sampled, none of the patients had received any therapy. In this study, sorted CD4+ and CD8+ T cells from the blood of healthy subjects and of severe aplastic anemia patients had their TCR repertoires deep-sequenced. Patients were enrolled in the USA under clinicaltrials.gov protocols 00001620, 01623167, 00001397, 00071045, 00081523 and 00961064. Ficoll-Paque density gradient centrifugation was used to isolate peripheral blood mononuclear cells. Before DNA extraction, CD4+ and CD8+ T cells were sorted by FACS or by magnetic beads. Genomic DNA served as template for TCR beta VDJ combination and CDR3 sequence profiling. An Illumina HiSeq 2000 was used for TCR repertoire sequencing. In the authors' own workflow: Repertoire assessment relied on Simpson's diversity index, CDR3 size and DJ length profiles, and TRBV/TRBJ rearrangement plots. The immunodominant clone was defined as the most abundant DNA sequence in deep sequencing data. CDR3 amino acid sequences were checked for sharing between subjects and were compared against published repertoires and the VDJdb database. The raw public reads went through TCRdb reprocessing: fastp at Q25, MiXCR clone calling, in-frame beta chains kept. Rows merge per CDR3 protein into single entries with the most common DNA and genes. The V and J calls and clone size are TCRdb's, not the authors'. The sample table lists about 160,000 distinct CDR3 sequences, about 45% of them with a count of one. The leading ten clones occupy 3.2% of the sample.

Rearrangement joined TRBV20-1 to TRBJ2-3; TRBD2 lines up with 9 middle nucleotides. This TCR derives from a human donor with aplastic anemia. What was sequenced was sorted CD4+, CD8+, or CD8+CD57+ T cells (not recorded which) from PBMCs. The CDR3 sequence is CSASSIGGGVSTDTQYF. The DNA sequence is TGCAGTGCTAGCTCGATCGGCGGGGGGGTAAGCACAGATACGCAGTATTTT.